This T cell receptor beta chain is from a study of cytomegalovirus exposure and HLA in healthy donors. Overall study results and limits: The study recorded about 160 TCR beta chains that were cytomegalovirus-associated.

PCR used 60 Vbeta primers and 13 Jbeta primers. TCRdb keeps only in-frame clones here, not all; method: immunoSEQ multiplex PCR. The table has fewer than 55,000 clones, roughly 72% seen once; the top ten hold 22%. Among the donors, all were healthy bone marrow donors. V lost 3 bases, J lost 7 bases, and 5 bases stayed unmatched. The germline gives CDR1 SGHRS, CDR2 YFSETQ. The CDR3 has 14 residues. Turning to this clone: Its matching antigen is unknown. Distinct nucleotide sequences in the sample also encode this CDR3.

This chain connects TRBV5-1 to TRBJ2-7; 12 positions match TRBD1. This clonotype was obtained from a woman in her forties or fifties in good health and CMV-seropositive. The sequencing input was PBMCs. The CDR3 reads CASSYRDRGLEQYF. The CDR3 DNA is TGCGCCAGCAGCTACCGGGACAGGGGGCTTGAGCAGTACTTC.